This T cell receptor beta chain was captured by sequencing in a study of beta chain features in type 1 diabetes. The germline V gene has CDR1 LNHNV and CDR2 YYDKDF (reference sequence). CDR3 size: 14 residues. V shed 6 bases and J shed 0 bases, with 9 bases lying between them. Sorting of CD4+ naive, central memory, regulatory and stem cell-like memory cells was performed via CD45RO/CCR7/CD25/CD127/CD95/CD27. Sorted populations all had greater than 98% purity. The authors reverse transcribed all of the isolated RNA, so sequencing captured expressed TCRB transcripts. Generated by immunoSEQ multiplex PCR, the TCRdb table keeps only in-frame clones and is missing some. The table lists over 100,000 clones, less than 40% of them singletons. This clone was seen more than once but under ten times.

Material: stem cell memory CD4+ T cells from blood. The J gene is TRBJ2-1, the V gene TRBV15, with D maybe TRBD2 (6 bases). The receptor was isolated from a woman under 30 in good health. CDR3 DNA: TGTGCCACCAGGCGGGACCGCTCCTACAATGAGCAGTTCTTC. As protein: CATRRDRSYNEQFF.